This TCR beta chain emerged from a study of spatial heterogeneity in lung cancer (dated by TCRdb to about 2019). At the level of the whole study: Beta-chain transcripts were consistently detected in greater numbers than alpha-chain transcripts, which likely reflected higher beta-chain transcript abundance. In the raw uncorrected reads, each unique combination of TCR and UMI appeared more than ten times on average. In non-small cell lung cancer, the study made a quantitative comparison of TCR alpha and beta repertoires among multiple tumor regions, matched nontumor lung and blood. Nonsynonymous mutation counts, determined by whole-exome sequencing of tumor tissue, were related to features of the TCR repertoire. At surgery, hundreds of tumor regions, some 61 matched nontumor lung samples and a few dozen PBMC samples were TCR-sequenced for both alpha and beta chains. What the authors observed across the whole study: Ubiquitous expanded tumor TCRs were found in blood more often at tumor resection than at routine follow-up. Additional single-cell paired TCR alpha and beta sequencing was considered necessary to confirm, at a functional level, the hypothesis that regional TCRs recognize regional mutations.

Library creation used 5' RACE. Instrument on record: NextSeq 500. In the TCR library protocol, a unique molecular identifier was attached to each TCR cDNA molecule so that PCR and sequencing errors could be corrected. Per the original workflow: Decombinator tools were used for TCR identification, UMI-based error correction and CDR3 extraction. Expanded TCRs were defined as those above a frequency of 2 per 1,000, corresponding to the top 1% of the tumor frequency distribution. Each repertoire was subsampled 100 times to 5,000 TCRs, after which Renyi diversity was computed with the R vegan package. CDR3 similarity networks were constructed using string-kernel similarity of amino acid triplets, with links drawn between CDR3s whose pairwise similarity was above 0.82. TCRdb redid the processing of the public reads, applying fastp at Q25 and MiXCR, and retained in-frame beta chains. For every CDR3 protein sequence, its rows merge into one entry that carries the most common genes and DNA. Clone size and V and J calls follow TCRdb, not the original study. This sample holds roughly 39,000 distinct CDR3 sequences; 6.5% to 8% were observed only once. Roughly 45% of the sample lies in the top ten.

This clonotype appeared a few times. Its antigen is currently not known. No base-level quality is on record; no much larger clone is a single base apart. The cysteine opens and the phenylalanine closes a CDR3 of 15 amino acids. Kept here is only the CDR3 DNA, which spans 45 bases and is read in frame from base 1. For this chain, trimming is 4 bases at the V end and 6 bases at the J end, and the number of junction bases without a gene match is 4. The CDR1 and CDR2 encoded by the germline V gene are SGHRS and YFSETQ. The sample's time point label, decoded: sample taken at primary tumor resection. For TCR sequencing, whole RNA was extracted from tumor and nontumor lung tissue, or from cryopreserved PBMC samples, and no cell sorting was done. The donors were 65 to 85 patients from the lung TRACERx cohort who had early-stage, untreated non-small cell lung cancer. Only patients for whom sufficient RNA was available from at least two tumor regions were selected for TCR sequencing.

This receptor chain uses TRBV5-1 and TRBJ2-2, and TRBD2 aligns with 12 junction nucleotides. The clonotype was recovered from a female donor with early-stage non-small cell lung cancer. Sequencing was performed on PBMCs, taken at surgery. The CDR3 in this case is CASSMTSGGPGELFF. The bases are TGCGCCAGCAGCATGACTAGCGGGGGACCCGGGGAGCTGTTTTTT.